This T cell receptor (beta chain) was recorded in a study of neurological immune-mediated disorders. At the level of the study: There were roughly 35 multiple sclerosis patients. Of these, roughly 30 had relapsing-remitting MS and 3 had secondary progressive MS. Notes on the study in general: One related-CDR3 cluster, found by phylogenetic grouping, held repertoires of 18 of 34 multiple sclerosis patients and is a possible signature.

The cDNA came from 5'RACE, which used 10-nucleotide random UMIs. TCRdb redid the calling of the 5' RACE reads with MiXCR, one entry per CDR3 protein. Of tens of thousands of distinct CDR3 sequences listed, 4.5% to 5.5% are singletons. Looked up from germline, CDR1 is DFQATT and CDR2 is SNEGSKA (reference sequence). This CDR3 has 15 amino acids. V trimming: 3 bases; J trimming: 3 bases; junction bases outside the gene matches: 8. This clonotype was picked up many times. Its antigen is not known. Material: PBMCs. The J gene is TRBJ1-2, the V gene TRBV20-1; 9 bases map to TRBD1. This clonotype was sampled from a young man with multiple sclerosis. DNA for the CDR3: TGCAGTGCTAGCCCAACAGGGGGCGCCTACTATGGCTACACCTTC. Its protein product is CSASPTGGAYYGYTF.